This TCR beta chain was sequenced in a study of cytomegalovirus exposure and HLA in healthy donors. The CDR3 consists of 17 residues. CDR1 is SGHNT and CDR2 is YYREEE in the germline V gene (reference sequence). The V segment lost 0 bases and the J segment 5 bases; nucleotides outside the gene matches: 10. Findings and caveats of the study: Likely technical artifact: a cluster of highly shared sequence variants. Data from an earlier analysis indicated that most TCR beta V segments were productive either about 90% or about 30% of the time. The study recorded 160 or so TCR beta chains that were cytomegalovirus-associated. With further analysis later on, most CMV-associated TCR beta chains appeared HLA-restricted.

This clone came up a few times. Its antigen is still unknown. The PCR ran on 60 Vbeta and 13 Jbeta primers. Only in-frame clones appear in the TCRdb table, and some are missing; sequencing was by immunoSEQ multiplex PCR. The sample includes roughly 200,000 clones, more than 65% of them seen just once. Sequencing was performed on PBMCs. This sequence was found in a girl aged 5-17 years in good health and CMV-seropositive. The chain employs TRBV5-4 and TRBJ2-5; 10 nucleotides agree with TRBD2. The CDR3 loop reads CASSLVKGASGGETQYF. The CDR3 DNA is TGTGCCAGCAGCTTGGTCAAGGGGGCTAGCGGGGGTGAGACCCAGTACTTC.